Sequencing of this TCR beta chain was carried out in a study of cytotoxic CD8 clonotypes in ibrutinib-treated CLL. Looking at the study overall: The patients, about a dozen relapsed/refractory and approximately 16 treatment-naive, included around 17 who were IGHV unmutated. General study points: Pretreatment clonality was elevated relative to age-matched healthy donors and paralleled circulating CD8+ T-cell counts. Public clonotypes were uncommon and contracted or stayed stable on treatment.

The sample holds one count of this clone. Its antigen is still unknown. In the same sample, other DNA sequences code for this CDR3. CDR3 length equals 11 residues. V was shortened by 4 bases and J by 4 bases, with 5 bases between the two germline ends. Germline CDR1 and CDR2: SGHTA and FQGNSA. TCRdb keeps only in-frame clones here, not all; method: immunoSEQ multiplex PCR. This sample has 120,000 to 150,000 clones; about 91% occur once, and the top ten carry 10% to 11%. The sample was PBMCs, taken after 12 months of ibrutinib treatment. V is TRBV7-2 and J is TRBJ2-7, with D hard to call. The receptor was isolated from a human donor with chronic lymphocytic leukemia. CDR3 sequence: CASSSYYEQYF. In nucleotides, the CDR3 is TGTGCCAGCAGCTCATATTACGAGCAGTACTTC. Full variable domain (rest looked up from reference TRBV7-2 and TRBJ2-7): GAGVSQSPSNKVTEKGKDVELRCDPISGHTALYWYRQSLGQGLEFLIYFQGNSAPDKSGLPSDRFSAERTGGSVSTLTIQRTQQEDSAVYLCASSSYYEQYFGPGTRLTVT.